These T cell receptor beta chains were read from a single sample in a study of T cell changes during pregnancy in multiple sclerosis. Using immunoSEQ multiplex PCR, the repertoire was profiled, and TCRdb retains in-frame clones only, with some absent. Of roughly 11,000 clones in the sample, 85% to 95% were seen once. Sequencing used CD4+ T cells from peripheral blood mononuclear cells, obtained before pregnancy. Receptors originate from a female donor with multiple sclerosis, enrolled in a pregnancy study. Each CDR3 is given with its conserved first and last residue.

TRBJ2-2	TRBV5-1	CASSLRTGRTGELFF
TRBJ2-2	TRBV4-1	CASSQDKGSANTGELFF
TRBJ1-1	TRBV19	CASSITREAEAFF
TRBJ1-5	TRBV6-1	CASSITGGDQPQHF
TRBJ1-1	TRBV19	CASREQVNTEAFF
TRBJ2-2	TRBV14	CASSQVVGTGELFF
TRBJ1-4	TRBV10-2	CASRGQHEKLFF
TRBJ2-4	TRBV6-5	CASSYQGPGRDIQYF
TRBJ2-2	TRBV10-3	CAISESEGGDWLNTGELFF
TRBJ1-4	TRBV19	CASSLQGTNEKLFF
TRBJ1-4	TRBV7-9	CASSLMGREEKLFF
TRBJ2-3	TRBV11-2	CASSLTVLAGTDTQYF
TRBJ2-7	TRBV4-1	CASSSTQGYPYEQYF
TRBJ2-5	TRBV2	CASSEFGQYF
TRBJ1-5	TRBV19	CASGTGGVQPQHF
TRBJ2-1	TRBV6-5	CASSYTGFGGNEQFF
TRBJ2-7	TRBV5-1	CASSPLGTGGPSSYEQYF
TRBJ2-3	TRBV5-1	CASSLVGGPDTQYF
TRBJ2-2	TRBV30	CAWRTSRDGELFF